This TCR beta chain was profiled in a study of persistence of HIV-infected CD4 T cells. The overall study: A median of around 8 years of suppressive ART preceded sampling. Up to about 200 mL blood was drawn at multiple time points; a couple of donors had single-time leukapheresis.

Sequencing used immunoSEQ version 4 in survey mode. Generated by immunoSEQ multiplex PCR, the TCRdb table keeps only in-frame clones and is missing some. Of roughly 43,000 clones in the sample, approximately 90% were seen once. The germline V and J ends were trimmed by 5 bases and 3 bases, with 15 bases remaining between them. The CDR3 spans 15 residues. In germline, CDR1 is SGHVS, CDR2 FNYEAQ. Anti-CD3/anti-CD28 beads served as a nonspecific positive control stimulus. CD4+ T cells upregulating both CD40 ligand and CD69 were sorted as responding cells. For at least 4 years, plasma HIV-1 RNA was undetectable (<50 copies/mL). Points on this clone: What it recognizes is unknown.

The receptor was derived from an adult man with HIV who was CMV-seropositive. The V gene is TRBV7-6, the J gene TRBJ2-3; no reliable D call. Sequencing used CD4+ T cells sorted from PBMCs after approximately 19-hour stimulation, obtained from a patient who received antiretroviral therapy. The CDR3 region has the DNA TGTGCCAGCAGCCCCCTTTCGGTTTCGACAGATACGCAGTATTTT. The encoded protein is CASSPLSVSTDTQYF.